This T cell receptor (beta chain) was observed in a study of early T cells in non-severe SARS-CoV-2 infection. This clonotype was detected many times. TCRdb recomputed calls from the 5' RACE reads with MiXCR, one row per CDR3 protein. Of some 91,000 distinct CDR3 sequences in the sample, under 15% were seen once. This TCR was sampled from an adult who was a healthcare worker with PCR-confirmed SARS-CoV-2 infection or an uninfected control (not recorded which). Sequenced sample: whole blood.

The CDR3: CASSSGSSGANVLTF. CDR3 nucleotides: TGTGCCAGCAGCTCCGGAAGCTCTGGGGCCAACGTCCTGACTTTC. The rearrangement links TRBV5-5 to TRBJ2-6; D is unresolved. The CDR3 runs 15 residues. Trimming stripped 3 bases from V and 0 bases from J, with 7 bases between. Germline V lookup: CDR1 SGHKS, CDR2 YYEKEE (reference sequence). Combining the CDR3 with reference TRBV5-5 and TRBJ2-6 gives the whole variable domain DAGVTQSPTHLIKTRGQQVTLRCSPISGHKSVSWYQQVLGQGPQFIFQYYEKEERGRGNFPDRFSARQFPNYSSELNVNALLLGDSALYLCASSSGSSGANVLTFGAGSRLTVL.